Presented here are 6 T cell receptor beta chains from one specimen sequenced in a study of cytomegalovirus exposure and HLA in healthy donors. 60 Vbeta and 13 Jbeta primers were used in PCR. Only in-frame clones appear in the TCRdb table, and some are missing; sequencing was by immunoSEQ multiplex PCR. The table includes some 140,000 clones, around 70% detected once. Sequencing was done on a sample of PBMCs. The receptors come from a man aged 25 to 45 in good health and CMV-seronegative.

This sequence joins TRBV9 and TRBJ1-2; D remains unclear. This CDR3 spans 14 amino acids. Germline V gene lookup returns CDR1 SGDLS and CDR2 YYNGEE. Trimming removed 3 bases from V and 5 bases from J, with 14 bases in between. This CDR3 reads CASSGDLVPYGYTF. DNA of the CDR3: TGTGCCAGCAGCGGCGATTTGGTGCCTTATGGCTACACCTTC.

In its sample, this clone was seen a few times. This sequence joins TRBV19 and TRBJ2-2; tentative D call: TRBD2 (5 bases). In germline, CDR1 is LNHDA, CDR2 SQIVND (reference sequence). Trimming cost V 5 bases and J 5 bases, with 9 bases left between them. The CDR3 is made up of 13 amino acids. The CDR3 DNA reads TGTGCCAGTAGTCCACTAGTTACCGGGGAGCTGTTTTTT. This encodes CASSPLVTGELFF.

This clone was seen once. This rearrangement joins TRBV7-8 to TRBJ1-2; D unclear. V gave up 5 bases and J gave up 8 bases, with 15 bases separating them. The CDR3 extends over 13 amino acids. The V gene's germline CDR1 is SGHVS and CDR2 FQNEAQ. Here the CDR3 reads CASSPGGRLGYTF. The CDR3 coding sequence is TGTGCCAGCAGCCCAGGTGGGAGACTGGGCTACACCTTC.

The genes are TRBV6-5 and TRBJ2-3; maybe TRBD2 (6 bases). Germline V lookup: CDR1 MNHEY, CDR2 SVGAGI. The CDR3 totals 13 residues. Trimming stripped 7 bases from V and 2 bases from J, with 10 bases between. For the CDR3, the DNA is TGTGCCAGCATGGAGGGGCCCACAGATACGCAGTATTTT. This sequence encodes CASMEGPTDTQYF.

V is TRBV7-2 and J is TRBJ2-1, with 7 positions matching TRBD1. Losses at the gene ends were 2 bases for V and 4 bases for J; bases not matched to a gene: 5. The CDR3 runs to 15 residues. The V gene's germline CDR1 is SGHTA and CDR2 FQGNSA. The CDR3 loop is CASSLQQGMYNEQFF. The CDR3, as DNA: TGTGCCAGCAGCTTACAACAGGGGATGTACAATGAGCAGTTCTTC.

The sample holds a few counts of this clone. The V and J genes are TRBV19 and TRBJ1-1; 7 bases align to TRBD1. The CDR3 spans 14 residues. Germline loops: CDR1 LNHDA, CDR2 SQIVND (reference sequence). Trimming removed 5 bases from V and 4 bases from J; junction bases left unmatched: 7. This CDR3 is CASSLGQASTEAFF. CDR3 nucleotide sequence: TGTGCCAGTAGTCTAGGACAGGCTTCCACTGAAGCTTTCTTT. The full variable domain, rest sourced from reference TRBV19 and TRBJ1-1, is DGGITQSPKYLFRKEGQNVTLSCEQNLNHDAMYWYRQDPGQGLRLIYYSQIVNDFQKGDIAEGYSVSREKKESFPLTVTSAQKNPTAFYLCASSLGQASTEAFFGQGTRLTVV.